This TCR beta chain was found in a study of control samples from healthy donors and cancer patients. This clone has just one count. The same CDR3 also results from other DNA sequences found in this sample. The assay was immunoSEQ multiplex PCR, and TCRdb's table has in-frame clones only and misses some. Of approximately 120,000 clones in the sample, about nine tenths were seen once. The CDR3 runs 13 residues. The J segment lost 4 bases and the V segment lost 8 bases, leaving 5 bases of the junction unmatched. Germline CDR1 MNHEY, CDR2 SVGAGI. This TCR derives from a human donor in good health. The donor label of this sample is uncertain. Material for sequencing was blood. V usage is TRBV6-5 and J usage is TRBJ1-5, with 7 positions matching TRBD1. CDR3 in DNA: TGTGCCAGCGGGACAGCAAGGAATCAGCCCCAGCATTTT. It specifies CASGTARNQPQHF.